The present TCR beta chain was sequenced within a study of T cells in Graves' hyperthyroidism and ophthalmopathy. General observations from the study: Patients with ophthalmopathy were separated from those with stable hyperthyroidism by a 13 V-J model. Most thyroid clonotypes expanded above 0.001 appeared in blood too.

V lost 0 bases to trimming and J lost 0 bases, with 8 bases between them. The CDR3 is made up of 15 amino acids. From germline, CDR1 is SGHTA and CDR2 FQGNSA. Graves' hyperthyroidism is called stable when ophthalmopathy does not progress within 18 months. Recently diagnosed hyperthyroidism of less than 2 months' duration affected patients aged 18 to 65. TCR beta CDR3 regions were amplified from RNA transcripts. A first-round RT-PCR of the TCR CDR3 used the HTBI primer set. One entry per CDR3 protein, called by TCRdb with MiXCR from the multiplex PCR reads. The table has under 400,000 distinct CDR3 sequences, over 10% seen once. This clonotype was counted at least ten times. No antigen is known for it.

V is TRBV7-2 and J is TRBJ1-1; D ambiguous. Source material: blood. The TCR was taken from a woman aged 18 to 35 with Graves' hyperthyroidism. CDR3 loop: CASSLASEMNTEAFF. For the CDR3, the DNA is TGTGCCAGCAGCTTAGCATCGGAGATGAACACTGAAGCTTTCTTT.